This paragraph covers one T cell receptor beta chain sequence. Its antigen is as yet unknown. Noted treatment: around 19 received Ad26.COV2.S at low or high dose, single or two shots; several received placebo; per-sample allocation not given. Sampling happened 63 days after the first vaccine or placebo injection. At a Boston site, the person donating was an adult of 18-55 years. Immunization relied on an Ad26 vector, which expressed Wuhan-strain SARS-CoV-2 spike. The sample is drawn from a study of Ad26.COV2.S vaccination and SARS-CoV-2 variants. Study-wide background: The Ad26.COV2.S arm of the COV1001 trial was where the donor was placed. Study outcomes and limitations: It is possible that the TCR breadth and depth analyses underestimated the total T cell responses.

Using immunoSEQ multiplex PCR, the repertoire was profiled, and TCRdb retains in-frame clones only, with some absent. Seen here are around 450,000 clones, roughly 87% observed once, and the top ten hold around 2.5%. This CDR3 has 18 residues. Trimming shortened V by 4 bases and J by 2 bases, and 18 bases separated the two germline ends. Germline values: CDR1 SNHLY, CDR2 FYNNEI. Specimen: peripheral blood, collected in a trial of Ad26.COV2.S vaccine versus placebo. This rearrangement joins TRBV2 to TRBJ2-6; possibly TRBD1 for D (6 bases). The sequence derives from a person aged 18 to 65 who received the Ad26.COV2.S COVID-19 vaccine or a placebo. CDR3 in DNA: TGTGCCAGCAGTGGCGGGCCTACAGGGATCGCTGGGGCCAACGTCCTGACTTTC. Translation gives CASSGGPTGIAGANVLTF.